The clone carrying this T cell receptor beta chain has a handful of counts. What it binds is not known. This sample stems from a study of STAT5B mutations in CD4+ large granular lymphocyte leukemia. As for the study in general: The CDR3 'QG' motif was associated with a particular HLA allele among healthy donors.

Germline V gene sequence: CDR1 MDHEN, CDR2 SYDVKM. Trimming shortened V by 3 bases and J by 2 bases, and 14 bases separated the two germline ends. This CDR3 has 15 residues. Assay used: immunoSEQ multiplex PCR; TCRdb lists only in-frame clones, some missing. The sample consists of 20,000 to 25,000 clones, about two thirds of them appearing once. Study results and caveats: TRBV06-family usage was enriched in top patient clones (8/27) versus controls (2/35). Data were not HLA-matched across samples.

The chain carries TRBV28 and TRBJ2-7; a possible D gene is TRBD1 (6 bases). The TCR sequence derives from a human donor in good health. The sample taken for sequencing was CD4+ T cells from blood buffy coats. CDR3 region: CASSFLSTGTYEQYF. For the CDR3, the DNA is TGTGCCAGCAGTTTCCTCTCGACAGGTACCTACGAGCAGTACTTC.